These 8 T cell receptor beta chains came from one sample sequenced in a study of shared clonotypes between healthy human individuals. Sequencing used immunoSEQ multiplex PCR; TCRdb keeps in-frame clones, though not all of them. The sample yields about 2.3 million clones, 85% to 95% seen once. Input material: naive CD4+ T cells from PBMCs. Documented subset: CD45RA+ positively selected. These receptors originate from a man younger than 30 in good health. Some clones in this sample may be carry-over from other donors' samples.

The gene calls are TRBV15 and TRBJ2-1; 14 bases match TRBD2. V dropped 5 bases and J dropped 7; count of bases not matched to a gene: 4. This CDR3 comprises 15 residues. The germline V gene has CDR1 LNHNV and CDR2 YYDKDF (reference sequence). CDR3 nucleotides: TGTGCCACCAGCGCCCGGACTAGCGGGAGGAATGAGCAGTTCTTC. Protein sequence: CATSARTSGRNEQFF.

This clone was picked up a small number of times. The chain links TRBV19 to TRBJ2-5; no reliable D call. This CDR3 is built from 13 residues. V lost 5 bases, J lost 5 bases, and 12 bases lay in between. CDR1 and CDR2 from the germline V gene are LNHDA and SQIVND (reference sequence). The CDR3 DNA reads TGTGCCAGTAGTCCGAGTGCCCGGGAGACCCAGTACTTC. Translating it yields CASSPSARETQYF.

In its sample, this clone was seen a few times. The chain has TRBV19 and TRBJ1-5; a weak D match, TRBD1 (5 bases). The length of the CDR3 is 14 residues. The V and J ends lost 5 bases and 5 bases respectively, with 13 bases between them. In germline, CDR1 is LNHDA, CDR2 SQIVND (reference sequence). The CDR3 nucleotides read TGTGCCAGTAGTCGGGTCGCCAGGGATCAGCCCCAGCATTTT. Encoded protein: CASSRVARDQPQHF.

The V and J genes are TRBV6-5 and TRBJ2-5; 10 positions match TRBD1. Trimming took 0 bases from V and 3 from J; bases not matched to a gene: 1. The germline V gene encodes CDR1 MNHEY and CDR2 SVGAGI. The CDR3 has 15 amino acids. CDR3 in amino acids: CASSYSGTGEETQYF. The CDR3 DNA reads TGTGCCAGCAGTTACTCCGGGACAGGGGAAGAGACCCAGTACTTC.

This chain connects TRBV5-4 to TRBJ1-1; D not certain. Germline V gene data show CDR1 as SGHNT and CDR2 as YYREEE (reference sequence). Deletions cut 4 bases from V and 1 base from J, with 14 bases between. CDR3 length: 15 residues. The CDR3 sequence: CASSVSSHWNTEAFF. CDR3 DNA sequence: TGTGCCAGCAGCGTCTCCAGTCATTGGAACACTGAAGCTTTCTTT.

A remark on this clone: This sample includes further DNA sequences coding for the same CDR3. The chain is built from TRBV4-2 and TRBJ1-3, with D uncertain. CDR3 length: 12 amino acids. Looked up from germline, CDR1 is LGHNA and CDR2 is YNFKEQ. The V and J ends lost 0 bases and 4 bases respectively, with 1 base between them. This chain's CDR3 is CASSQEGNTIYF. In DNA form, the CDR3 reads TGTGCCAGCAGCCAAGAGGGAAACACCATATATTTT.

This rearrangement joins TRBV6-1 to TRBJ2-5; 8 nucleotides align to TRBD1. Germline V lookup: CDR1 MNHNS, CDR2 SASEGT. V lost 10 bases to trimming and J lost 4 bases; unmatched junction nucleotides: 8. CDR3 length: 13 amino acids. CDR3 sequence: CATLGRGRETQYF. For the CDR3, the DNA is TGTGCCACATTAGGCAGGGGGCGAGAGACCCAGTACTTC.

This chain connects TRBV11-1 to TRBJ2-1; 9 bases fit TRBD1. This CDR3 has 19 amino acids. Unmatched junction bases numbered 16, after V lost 4 bases and J lost 3 bases. Per germline, CDR1 SGHAT and CDR2 FQDESV (reference sequence). As DNA, the CDR3 is TGTGCCAGCAGCTCCCTAGGGACAGGGACAGCGGGGCTCTACAATGAGCAGTTCTTC. It translates to CASSSLGTGTAGLYNEQFF.